This passage covers 14 T cell receptor beta chains from one sample sequenced in a study of vaccination effects on CD4 cells after COVID-19. Antigen-specific CD4+ T cell clonotypes were called by their expansion after viral peptide-pool culture in ViraFEST. Isolation of CD4+ T cells took place after less than twelve days of culture. From March to December 2020, the person had a SARS-CoV-2 infection that was confirmed by PCR. Their target antigens are unknown. The method was immunoSEQ multiplex PCR; TCRdb's version includes in-frame clones alone and lacks a portion of them. This table has about 36,000 clones, 55% to 75% appearing once. Specimen: CD4+ T cells from PBMCs cultured with HCoV-NL63 spike peptides, collected before COVID-19 vaccination. Every receptor here comes from a human donor who had a prior SARS-CoV-2 infection.

The gene calls are TRBV10-3 and TRBJ1-3; D is undetermined. Deletions cut 0 bases from V and 0 bases from J, with 12 bases between. Germline V lookup: CDR1 ENHRY, CDR2 SYGVKD. The CDR3 is made up of 17 amino acids. CDR3 sequence reads: CAISESMLSSSGNTIYF. In DNA form, the CDR3 reads TGTGCCATCAGTGAGTCGATGCTTTCCTCCTCTGGAAACACCATATATTTT.

This rearrangement joins TRBV5-1 to TRBJ2-7; 13 bases fit TRBD2. V lost 3 bases, J lost 0 bases, and 9 bases stayed unmatched. The CDR3 runs to 18 residues. Germline V CDR1 and CDR2: SGHRS, YFSETQ. CDR3 region: CASSSGTSGELRSYEQYF. DNA for the CDR3: TGCGCCAGCAGCTCCGGGACTAGCGGGGAATTACGCTCCTACGAGCAGTACTTC.

As regards this clone: One end of the junction does not line up with germline, which may come from a read error. The genes are TRBV7-7 and TRBJ2-5; no clear D. This CDR3 is built from 13 residues. Germline CDR1 is SSHAT and CDR2 is FNYEAQ (reference sequence). CDR3 region: CASSFGLQETQYF. The CDR3 nucleotides read TGTGCTAGCAGCTTTGGGCTTCAGGAGACCCAGTACTTC.

This chain links TRBV5-5 with TRBJ1-1; perhaps TRBD1 as D (5 bases). Germline V gene data show CDR1 as SGHKS and CDR2 as YYEKEE (reference sequence). V was pared by 1 base and J by 5 bases, with 15 bases between. This CDR3 has 15 residues. The CDR3 is CASSLMPQGATEAFF. DNA for the CDR3: TGTGCCAGCAGCTTGATGCCCCAAGGGGCAACTGAAGCTTTCTTT.

This clone was seen a few times. The CDR3 DNA reads as TGTGCCAGCAGTTCCCTCAAGGGGGATCTCTATAATTCACCCCTCCACTTT. Translation: CASSSLKGDLYNSPLHF. The chain is built from TRBV27 and TRBJ1-6; D might be TRBD1 (6 bases). CDR3 length: 17 amino acids. The germline V gene encodes CDR1 MNHEY and CDR2 SMNVEV (reference sequence). V was trimmed by 4 bases and J by 3 bases, leaving 16 bases between them.

The chain joins TRBV6-2 or TRBV6-3 to TRBJ2-3, with 9 bases lining up with TRBD1. The CDR3 covers 16 residues. Germline V gives CDR1 MNHEY, CDR2 SVGEGT. Unmatched junction bases numbered 5, after V lost 0 bases and J lost 4 bases. CDR3 DNA: TGTGCCAGCAGTTACTCGATAGACAGGGGGGCAGATACGCAGTATTTT. Residues: CASSYSIDRGADTQYF.

This rearrangement joins TRBV5-1 to TRBJ1-6, with D possibly being TRBD1 (6 bases). There are 17 residues in the CDR3. Trimming shortened V by 5 bases and J by 7 bases, and 22 bases separated the two germline ends. The germline V gene encodes CDR1 SGHRS and CDR2 YFSETQ. The chain's CDR3 is CASRPTRGGTENSPLHF. The CDR3 nucleotides read TGCGCCAGCAGACCGACCAGGGGAGGCACAGAGAATTCACCCCTCCACTTT.

V is TRBV4-1 and J is TRBJ1-1; 7 nucleotides agree with TRBD1. The V and J ends lost 2 bases and 0 bases, in that order; junction bases with no gene match: 24. CDR3 length: 22 residues. The germline CDR1 and CDR2 sequences are MGHRA and YSYEKL. The CDR3 DNA reads TGCGCCAGCAGCCAAATTGATTTCTGGAGGGGACGGGACAGTAGGATGAACACTGAAGCTTTCTTT. Protein: CASSQIDFWRGRDSRMNTEAFF.

V usage is TRBV27 and J usage is TRBJ2-7; possibly TRBD1 for D (6 bases). V lost 6 bases and J 6 bases, leaving 15 bases between the germline ends. The CDR3 sequence is 13 residues long. Germline assignment: CDR1 MNHEY and CDR2 SMNVEV (reference sequence). The DNA of the CDR3 is TGTGCCAGCAGAACAGGGCTGAGGTCCGAGCAGTACTTC. Protein product: CASRTGLRSEQYF.

The sample holds a few counts of this clone. The V gene is TRBV7-8, the J gene TRBJ1-1; TRBD1 aligns across 8 bases. CDR3 size: 15 residues. Germline V gene data show CDR1 as SGHVS and CDR2 as FQNEAQ. V was pared by 4 bases and J by 0 bases, with 4 bases of the junction left unmatched. CDR3 sequence (DNA): TGTGCCAGCAGCTCTCGGGGACAGGTGAACACTGAAGCTTTCTTT. Translating it yields CASSSRGQVNTEAFF.

This clone showed up just a few times. This sequence joins TRBV19 and TRBJ1-2; 10 bases fit TRBD1. V shed 1 base and J 8 bases; nucleotides not matched to a gene: 7. Germline CDR1 reads LNHDA; CDR2 reads SQIVND (reference sequence). This CDR3 is built from 15 residues. The CDR3 DNA reads TGTGCCAGTAGTATAGCAGCTGGACAGGGGGTAGGCTACACCTTC. As protein: CASSIAAGQGVGYTF.

The chain recombines TRBV12-5 with TRBJ2-1; 7 nucleotides align to TRBD1. Germline values: CDR1 LGHNT, CDR2 FRNRAP. The CDR3 consists of 13 residues. V was clipped by 5 bases and J by 8 bases; unmatched bases: 6. The CDR3 nucleotides read TGTGCTAGTGGTCCCATACAGGGGCATGAGCAGTTCTTC. It codes for CASGPIQGHEQFF.

The chain carries TRBV12-3 or TRBV12-4 and TRBJ2-3; D is uncertain. Deletions cut 5 bases from V and 14 bases from J, with 20 bases between. This CDR3 is 13 amino acids long. The CDR3 coding sequence is TGTGCCAGCAGTCCCCATCGGAGTAGCAACTTGTATTTT. Its translation is CASSPHRSSNLYF.

V is TRBV19 and J is TRBJ1-2; 9 bases align to TRBD1. Trimming at V came to 4 bases and at J to 3 bases, leaving 9 bases not matched to a gene. Germline V gives CDR1 LNHDA, CDR2 SQIVND (reference sequence). The CDR3 loop spans 16 amino acids. CDR3: CASSTPGQGGDYGYTF. CDR3 DNA sequence: TGTGCCAGTAGTACTCCGGGACAGGGAGGTGACTATGGCTACACCTTC. Together with reference TRBV19 and TRBJ1-2, the CDR3 gives the full variable domain: DGGITQSPKYLFRKEGQNVTLSCEQNLNHDAMYWYRQDPGQGLRLIYYSQIVNDFQKGDIAEGYSVSREKKESFPLTVTSAQKNPTAFYLCASSTPGQGGDYGYTFGSGTRLTVV.